Below, 26 T cell receptor beta chains from the same sample are listed, as sequenced in a study of beta chain features in type 1 diabetes (dated by TCRdb to the late 2010s). The library was prepared using the immunoSEQ multiplex PCR assay. The entire amount of isolated RNA was reverse transcribed using the High Capacity cDNA Reverse Transcription Kit, so the sequenced TCRB transcripts were expressed ones. TCRdb retrieved this table from immuneACCESS and kept in-frame rearrangements only. Not all clones are present; in checked studies, unresolved V genes account for under half, and no reason is known for the remainder. The sample table records about 410,000 clones; over 11% of these occur just once. Approximately 0.035% of the sample comes from the top ten. Sample: naive CD4+ T cells from blood. The intended sense of this specimen's cell subset or site label: true naive CD4+ T cells. The receptors derive from a man younger than 45 in good health.

The chain uses TRBV7-9 and TRBJ1-3; D call uncertain. Germline CDR1 is SEHNR and CDR2 is FQNEAQ (reference sequence). The CDR3 loop spans 14 amino acids. Between the trimmed V and J ends, which lost 5 bases and 10 bases, there was a span of 18 bases. The CDR3 sequence: CASSQVDKVGTIYF. In nucleotides, the CDR3 is TGTGCCAGCAGCCAAGTAGATAAAGTTGGGACCATATATTTT.

This clone was detected many times. The same CDR3 is also encoded by other DNA sequences in this sample. The rearrangement links TRBV7-9 to TRBJ2-7; D is unresolved. Germline values: CDR1 SEHNR, CDR2 FQNEAQ (reference sequence). The CDR3 contains 11 residues. Trimming removed 3 bases from V and 0 bases from J, with 0 bases in between. CDR3 in amino acids: CASSFSYEQYF. CDR3 coding DNA: TGTGCCAGCAGCTTCTCCTACGAGCAGTACTTC.

This chain connects TRBV6-1 to TRBJ2-1; 7 bases are shared with TRBD2. V was clipped by 9 bases and J by 8 bases; unmatched bases: 7. The length of the CDR3 is 12 residues. Germline V lookup: CDR1 MNHNS, CDR2 SASEGT. The CDR3 is CASTRREYEQFF. CDR3 nucleotide sequence: TGTGCCAGTACTAGGCGGGAGTATGAGCAGTTCTTC.

This clone occurred a few times. The chain combines TRBV10-3 with TRBJ2-7; D uncertain. In germline, CDR1 is ENHRY, CDR2 SYGVKD. V lost 6 bases to trimming and J lost 2 bases, with 11 bases between them. The CDR3 has 13 amino acids. CDR3 sequence reads: CAISLTLPYEQYF. DNA of the CDR3: TGTGCCATCAGCCTGACACTTCCCTACGAGCAGTACTTC.

This clone was counted between two and nine times. J is TRBJ2-5 and V is TRBV11-3; 9 bases agree with TRBD1. Germline CDR1 reads SGHNT; CDR2 reads YENEEA. The trim removed 5 bases at V and 5 bases at J, leaving 9 bases unmatched. This CDR3 is 15 amino acids long. The CDR3 spells CASSPRDRETETQYF. CDR3 nucleotides: TGTGCCAGCAGCCCGCGGGACAGGGAGACGGAGACCCAGTACTTC.

The CDR3 sequence: CAWSLHLGDTQYF. DNA of the CDR3: TGTGCCTGGAGCCTTCACCTTGGAGATACGCAGTATTTT. The V call is TRBV30, the J call TRBJ2-3; D uncertain. CDR1 GTSNPN and CDR2 SVGIG come from the germline V gene (reference sequence). The CDR3 covers 13 residues. Trimming left V 3 bases short and J 5 bases short, with 12 bases between.

This clone was picked up a small number of times. The rearrangement uses TRBV18 and TRBJ1-1; maybe TRBD1 (6 bases). Germline V CDR1 and CDR2: KGHSH, LQKENI. Trimming removed 3 bases at V and 2 bases at J, with 13 bases between. CDR3 length equals 15 residues. CDR3 in DNA: TGTGCCAGCTCACCGTTTCGGGGGACAAACACTGAAGCTTTCTTT. Its translation is CASSPFRGTNTEAFF.

This chain joins TRBV11-3 and TRBJ2-5; D may match TRBD1 or TRBD2 (6 bases each). Per the germline V gene, CDR1 is SGHNT and CDR2 is YENEEA. V lost 4 bases, J lost 5 bases, and 17 bases lay in between. The CDR3 consists of 15 residues. The CDR3 spells CASSSPLGGSETQYF. The CDR3 bases are TGTGCCAGCAGCTCCCCACTGGGGGGCAGCGAGACCCAGTACTTC.

This clone occurred a few times. CDR3 sequence (DNA): TGTGCCAGCAGTTTATTTCGCACAGATACGCAGTATTTT. Translating it yields CASSLFRTDTQYF. V usage is TRBV27 and J usage is TRBJ2-3; the D is unclear. V was clipped by 1 base and J by 1 base, with 3 bases between them. Germline CDR1 is MNHEY and CDR2 is SMNVEV (reference sequence). The CDR3 extends over 13 amino acids.

A few counts support this clone. The chain employs TRBV10-3 and TRBJ1-1; D is possibly TRBD1 (5 bases). This CDR3 contains 15 residues. Per germline, CDR1 ENHRY and CDR2 SYGVKD. V was cut by 1 base and J by 0 bases, with 9 bases left in between. CDR3 DNA: TGTGCCATCAGTGAGTTCAGGGATCTGAACACTGAAGCTTTCTTT. It translates to CAISEFRDLNTEAFF.

In this sample, this clone turned up a few times. J is TRBJ2-1 and V is TRBV18; a possible D gene is TRBD2 (5 bases). This CDR3 comprises 16 residues. CDR1 and CDR2 (germline): KGHSH, LQKENI. V was clipped by 3 bases and J by 4 bases, with 16 bases between them. CDR3 DNA: TGTGCCAGCTCACCCTCAAGCGGTCTAAGATACAATGAGCAGTTCTTC. Its protein is CASSPSSGLRYNEQFF.

In its sample, this clone was seen a few times. This chain links TRBV7-9 with TRBJ2-3; D may be TRBD1 (6 bases). V was shortened by 0 bases and J by 6 bases, with 16 bases between the two germline ends. CDR1 and CDR2 from the germline V gene are SEHNR and FQNEAQ (reference sequence). The CDR3 has 16 residues. CDR3 bases: TGTGCCAGCAGCTTAGCGAGGACAGCGCCGGGGGATACGCAGTATTTT. Its translation is CASSLARTAPGDTQYF.

The J gene is TRBJ2-6, the V gene TRBV27, with D hard to call. Trimming removed 5 bases from V and 1 base from J, with 6 bases in between. This CDR3 is built from 14 residues. Germline CDR1 and CDR2: MNHEY and SMNVEV (reference sequence). This chain's CDR3 is CASSILSGANVLTF. Here the CDR3 DNA reads TGTGCCAGCAGTATCTTGTCTGGGGCCAACGTCCTGACTTTC. Filled out from reference TRBV27 and TRBJ2-6, the complete variable domain reads EAQVTQNPRYLITVTGKKLTVTCSQNMNHEYMSWYRQDPGLGLRQIYYSMNVEVTDKGDVPEGYKVSRKEKRNFPLILESPSPNQTSLYFCASSILSGANVLTFGAGSRLTVL.

The J gene is TRBJ2-7, the V gene TRBV6-6; 7 nucleotides agree with TRBD1. V dropped 6 bases and J dropped 7; count of bases not matched to a gene: 9. There are 13 residues in the CDR3. Germline assignment: CDR1 MNHNY and CDR2 SVGAGI (reference sequence). The CDR3: CASRRRQGGEQYF. The CDR3 DNA follows: TGTGCCAGCAGGAGACGACAGGGCGGGGAGCAGTACTTC.

This clone has just one count. The chain couples TRBV5-1 to TRBJ2-3; D perhaps matches TRBD1 (6 bases). This CDR3 has 15 residues. V gave up 0 bases and J gave up 2 bases, with 10 bases separating them. From germline, CDR1 is SGHRS and CDR2 YFSETQ. For the CDR3, the DNA is TGCGCCAGCAGCTTGGCAGGGGTCCCCACAGATACGCAGTATTTT. Translation gives CASSLAGVPTDTQYF.

The chain carries TRBV4-3 and TRBJ2-1; D unclear. Germline V gene sequence: CDR1 LGHNA, CDR2 YSLEER. The CDR3 contains 11 residues. V shed 3 bases and J shed 9 bases, with 6 bases lying between them. The CDR3: CASSHGGEQFF. The CDR3 coding sequence is TGCGCCAGCAGCCACGGCGGTGAGCAGTTCTTC.

The V gene is TRBV7-3, the J gene TRBJ1-3; D not certain. CDR1 is SGHTA and CDR2 is FQGTGA in the germline V gene. The V end lost 2 bases, the J end lost 0 bases, and 2 bases lay between the germline ends. This CDR3 region has 13 residues. The CDR3 bases are TGTGCCAGCAGCTTATCCTCTGGAAACACCATATATTTT. Its protein is CASSLSSGNTIYF.

Remarks on this clone: Additional DNA sequences in this sample encode the identical CDR3. The chain links TRBV20-1 to TRBJ2-1; no clear D gene. CDR3 size: 11 residues. Trimming left V 0 bases short and J 4 bases short, with 1 base between. From germline, CDR1 is DFQATT and CDR2 SNEGSKA (reference sequence). CDR3 in DNA: TGCAGTGCTAGAGAATACAATGAGCAGTTCTTC. This gives the protein CSAREYNEQFF.

The chain combines TRBV5-1 with TRBJ1-2; 8 nucleotides align to TRBD1. The J segment lost 6 bases and the V segment lost 3 bases, leaving 13 bases of the junction unmatched. This CDR3 is built from 16 residues. Germline lookup yields CDR1 SGHRS and CDR2 YFSETQ. In nucleotides, the CDR3 is TGCGCCAGCAGCTCGAATCTTGGACAGGGAGGAGATGGCTACACCTTC. Translating gives CASSSNLGQGGDGYTF.

The V call is TRBV6-5, the J call TRBJ2-5; 8 nucleotides line up with TRBD2. The end of the DNA fits TRBJ2-7 better, so the J call may be wrong. There are 15 residues in the CDR3. Germline V CDR1 and CDR2: MNHEY, SVGAGI. For the CDR3, the DNA is TGTGCCAGCAGTCGCGGACCGGGAGGGCAATACGAGCAGTACTTC. Protein sequence: CASSRGPGGQYEQYF.

The V gene is TRBV7-2, the J gene TRBJ1-2, with 8 nucleotides matching TRBD1. The V and J ends lost 5 bases and 0 bases, in that order; junction bases with no gene match: 5. This CDR3 spans 15 amino acids. Looked up from germline, CDR1 is SGHTA and CDR2 is FQGNSA. The CDR3 region is CASSPTGGANYGYTF. CDR3 sequence (DNA): TGTGCCAGCAGCCCCACAGGGGGGGCTAACTATGGCTACACCTTC.

In DNA form, the CDR3 reads TGTGCCAGCAGCTCCCCCGGAACGGTAGATACGCAGTATTTT. This sequence encodes CASSSPGTVDTQYF. The chain employs TRBV7-9 and TRBJ2-3, with no clear D. V was cut by 4 bases and J by 5 bases, with 13 bases left in between. Germline CDR1 is SEHNR and CDR2 is FQNEAQ (reference sequence). This CDR3 spans 14 amino acids.

The chain employs TRBV5-4 and TRBJ2-5; tentatively, D is TRBD1 (6 bases). The ends were cut back, 4 bases at V and 2 bases at J, with 12 bases in the middle. The CDR3 has 14 residues. Germline-derived CDR1 and CDR2 are SGHNT and YYREEE (reference sequence). The CDR3: CASSPRTAQETQYF. The CDR3 DNA reads TGTGCCAGCAGCCCGAGGACAGCACAAGAGACCCAGTACTTC. The full variable domain, in which reference TRBV5-4 and TRBJ2-5 provide the parts outside the CDR3, is ETGVTQSPTHLIKTRGQQVTLRCSSQSGHNTVSWYQQALGQGPQFIFQYYREEENGRGNFPPRFSGLQFPNYSSELNVNALELDDSALYLCASSPRTAQETQYFGPGTRLLVL.

The chain has TRBV7-2 and TRBJ2-3; D gene ambiguous. Per germline, CDR1 SGHTA and CDR2 FQGNSA. The CDR3 contains 14 residues. V lost 4 bases and J lost 2, with 10 bases in between. CDR3 sequence (DNA): TGTGCCAGCAGCTGGCAGGCCTCCACAGATACGCAGTATTTT. This codes for CASSWQASTDTQYF.

Turning to this clone: Distinct nucleotide sequences in the sample also encode this CDR3. The chain uses TRBV10-3 and TRBJ2-7; D call uncertain. Deletions cut 0 bases from V and 1 base from J, with 4 bases between. This CDR3 has 13 residues. Germline V gene sequence: CDR1 ENHRY, CDR2 SYGVKD. CDR3 DNA sequence: TGTGCCATCAGTGAGTCAGGGTCCTACGAGCAGTACGTC. Protein: CAISESGSYEQYV.

The chain employs TRBV10-3 and TRBJ2-7; D remains unclear. V was shortened by 3 bases and J by 0 bases, with 9 bases between the two germline ends. CDR3 length equals 14 residues. Germline CDR1 and CDR2: ENHRY and SYGVKD. CDR3 sequence: CAISDSTRSYEQYF. CDR3 DNA sequence: TGTGCCATCAGTGATAGCACCCGCTCCTACGAGCAGTACTTC.